This entry lists 30 T cell receptor beta chains sequenced from one sample in a study of shared T cell receptors in the human thymus (dated by TCRdb to about 2021). The method was the immunoSEQ multiplex PCR assay. What TCRdb holds here is the immuneACCESS table cut down to in-frame rearrangements. Part of the clones is not present; checked against another copy, under half of the missing clones reflect an unresolved V gene, and the others are unexplained. The sample records more than 550,000 clones, 70% to 90% of which are singletons. In total, the top ten clones hold 0.0095% to 0.011% of the sample. A further study also used this sample, focusing on human thymus T cells.

The sequenced material came from thymocytes. The receptor source for this set is a girl in the first two years of life with a congenital heart defect. Donor details come from another sample of the same person, matched by shared clones.

This clone was seen once. The chain joins TRBV14 to TRBJ1-1; 7 bases are shared with TRBD1. The CDR3 contains 16 residues. Germline V lookup: CDR1 SGHDN, CDR2 FVKESK. The junction had 7 bases not matched to a gene; V was cut back by 3 bases and J by 0 bases. CDR3 in DNA: TGTGCCAGCAGCCAGGAACCCGGACAGGTGAACACTGAAGCTTTCTTT. Its translation is CASSQEPGQVNTEAFF.

The V gene is TRBV6-1, the J gene TRBJ2-4; TRBD2 matches 9 bases. The V segment lost 3 bases and the J segment 5 bases; nucleotides outside the gene matches: 8. CDR1 is MNHNS, CDR2 SASEGT, per germline. The CDR3 runs 16 residues. CDR3 loop: CASSDRSSGDQNIQYF. The CDR3 DNA is TGTGCCAGCAGTGATCGGTCTAGCGGGGACCAAAACATTCAGTACTTC.

The V call is TRBV5-6, the J call TRBJ2-7, with a tentative D call TRBD1 (5 bases). CDR1 and CDR2 (germline): SGHDT, YYEEEE. Between the trimmed V and J ends, which lost 3 bases and 0 bases, there was a span of 25 bases. The CDR3 loop spans 19 amino acids. As DNA, the CDR3 is TGTGCCAGCAGCTCATCGGACAACACACCCTTACTTAGCTCCTACGAGCAGTACTTC. Amino acids: CASSSSDNTPLLSSYEQYF.

The rearrangement joins TRBV5-6 to TRBJ2-7; a weak D match, TRBD1 (5 bases). Trimming left V 5 bases short and J 3 bases short, with 15 bases between. This CDR3 is built from 14 residues. The germline V gene has CDR1 SGHDT and CDR2 YYEEEE. CDR3 residues: CASSGAPHNYEQYF. The CDR3 DNA sequence: TGTGCCAGCAGTGGGGCCCCCCACAACTACGAGCAGTACTTC.

V usage is TRBV18 and J usage is TRBJ1-5, with 7 positions matching TRBD1. The CDR3 sequence is 15 residues long. The germline gives CDR1 KGHSH, CDR2 LQKENI. V shed 3 bases, J shed 9 bases, and the junction held 11 bases outside the gene matches. The CDR3 loop is CASSPRDSLRGPQHF. DNA of the CDR3: TGTGCCAGCTCACCCCGGGACAGCTTACGCGGGCCCCAGCATTTT.

This sequence joins TRBV28 and TRBJ1-1, with D unclear. V was pared by 6 bases and J by 1 base, with 9 bases between. This CDR3 has 13 residues. Germline V lookup: CDR1 MDHEN, CDR2 SYDVKM. The CDR3 region has the DNA TGTGCCAGCAGCTCTGACAAGAACACTGAAGCTTTCTTT. It is translated as CASSSDKNTEAFF.

V usage is TRBV6-4 and J usage is TRBJ2-5; 7 bases agree with TRBD1. Germline CDR1 and CDR2: MRHNA and SNTAGT. The CDR3 consists of 16 residues. With V trimmed by 4 bases and J by 2 bases, 10 bases remained unmatched. The CDR3 region is CASSVRDRQYQETQYF. The CDR3 DNA reads TGTGCCAGCAGTGTGAGGGACAGACAGTATCAAGAGACCCAGTACTTC.

The chain joins TRBV5-4 to TRBJ1-2; 10 nucleotides agree with TRBD1. V lost 4 bases and J lost 8; bases outside the gene matches: 8. The CDR3 length is 14 residues. Germline V lookup: CDR1 SGHNT, CDR2 YYREEE (reference sequence). The CDR3 sequence: CASSRGQGREGYTF. The CDR3 region has the DNA TGTGCCAGCAGCCGGGGACAGGGGAGGGAAGGCTACACCTTC. Drawing the rest from reference TRBV5-4 and TRBJ1-2, the complete variable domain is ETGVTQSPTHLIKTRGQQVTLRCSSQSGHNTVSWYQQALGQGPQFIFQYYREEENGRGNFPPRFSGLQFPNYSSELNVNALELDDSALYLCASSRGQGREGYTFGSGTRLTVV.

This sequence joins TRBV2 and TRBJ1-2, with TRBD1 as a possible D gene (6 bases). CDR3 length: 15 residues. CDR1 SNHLY and CDR2 FYNNEI come from the germline V gene. The V end lost 6 bases, the J end lost 4 bases, and 18 bases lay between the germline ends. The CDR3 sequence: CASSAPGQRGYGYTF. The CDR3 DNA sequence: TGTGCCAGCAGCGCACCAGGACAGAGGGGCTATGGCTACACCTTC. Based on the CDR3 plus reference TRBV2 and TRBJ1-2, the full variable domain is EPEVTQTPSHQVTQMGQEVILRCVPISNHLYFYWYRQILGQKVEFLVSFYNNEISEKSEIFDDQFSVERPDGSNFTLKIRSTKLEDSAMYFCASSAPGQRGYGYTFGSGTRLTVV.

The CDR3: CASSLTGGLSQPQHF. The DNA for the CDR3 is TGTGCCAGCAGTCTGACAGGAGGTCTTAGTCAGCCCCAGCATTTT. The chain is built from TRBV28 and TRBJ1-5; possibly TRBD1 for D (6 bases). This CDR3 region has 15 residues. The V end lost 5 bases, the J end lost 6 bases, and 17 bases lay between the germline ends. Germline CDR1 reads MDHEN; CDR2 reads SYDVKM.

A note on this clone: The DNA is left out, because the CDR3 cannot be placed on it with certainty; the CDR3 is given as TCRdb lists it. The CDR3 sequence: CASSFLWGQYEQYF. The J gene is TRBJ2-7, the V gene TRBV5-8; the table's D call, TRBD1, was not checked against the DNA. The CDR3 is 14 residues long, counting both termini. Germline CDR1 SGHTS, CDR2 YDEGEE.

The V gene is TRBV12-5, the J gene TRBJ2-1; D is possibly TRBD1 (6 bases). The CDR3 is made up of 17 amino acids. V lost 6 bases and J 0 bases, leaving 18 bases between the germline ends. Germline V CDR1 and CDR2: LGHNT, FRNRAP. The CDR3 bases are TGTGCTAGTGGGGAGGCAGGGGTTGATAGCTCCTACAATGAGCAGTTCTTC. Its protein product is CASGEAGVDSSYNEQFF.

The rearrangement joins TRBV5-5 to TRBJ2-1; no clear D gene. V was cut by 4 bases and J by 7 bases, with 18 bases left in between. The CDR3 extends over 15 amino acids. Germline CDR1 is SGHKS and CDR2 is YYEKEE (reference sequence). CDR3 bases: TGTGCCAGCAGCGTGCTACTACCCCACGGGAATGAGCAGTTCTTC. It specifies CASSVLLPHGNEQFF.

The gene calls are TRBV6-1 and TRBJ1-1, with D uncertain. The CDR3 is 14 amino acids. CDR1 is MNHNS and CDR2 is SASEGT in the germline V gene. V was clipped by 7 bases and J by 2 bases, with 14 bases between them. CDR3: CASNQKEGNTEAFF. CDR3 in DNA: TGTGCCAGCAACCAAAAGGAGGGAAACACTGAAGCTTTCTTT.

The CDR3, as DNA: TGTGCCAGAACAATTGACCCAGGGACTATGTTTGATTCACCCCTCCACTTT. Translating it yields CARTIDPGTMFDSPLHF. The rearrangement uses TRBV5-3 and TRBJ1-6; D is possibly TRBD1 (5 bases). TRBV5-3 is assigned to the ORF class and has an uncertain function. The V end lost 6 bases, the J end lost 8 bases, and 24 bases lay between the germline ends. The CDR3 runs 17 residues.

V and J are TRBV14 and TRBJ1-2, with 9 positions matching TRBD1. CDR1 and CDR2 from the germline V gene are SGHDN and FVKESK. V gave up 0 bases and J gave up 5 bases; unmatched junction bases: 1. The CDR3 consists of 14 residues. The CDR3 spells CASSQDGQGYGYTF. DNA of the CDR3: TGTGCCAGCAGCCAAGATGGACAGGGGTATGGCTACACCTTC. Full variable domain (outside the CDR3, taken from reference TRBV14 and TRBJ1-2): EAGVTQFPSHSVIEKGQTVTLRCDPISGHDNLYWYRRVMGKEIKFLLHFVKESKQDESGMPNNRFLAERTGGTYSTLKVQPAELEDSGVYFCASSQDGQGYGYTFGSGTRLTVV.

The chain has TRBV5-1 and TRBJ2-7, with unresolved D. V lost 4 bases to trimming and J lost 5 bases, with 10 bases between them. The CDR3 has 12 amino acids. Looked up from germline, CDR1 is SGHRS and CDR2 is YFSETQ. The CDR3 reads CASSPGPNEQYF. The CDR3 DNA sequence: TGCGCCAGCAGCCCGGGTCCCAACGAGCAGTACTTC.

V is TRBV7-8 and J is TRBJ1-5, with 7 bases fitting TRBD1. Germline V CDR1 and CDR2: SGHVS, FQNEAQ. The CDR3 runs to 18 residues. The J segment lost 0 bases and the V segment lost 0 bases, leaving 8 bases of the junction unmatched. CDR3 in amino acids: CASSLARTGVYSNQPQHF. In DNA, the CDR3 is TGTGCCAGCAGCTTAGCGAGGACAGGAGTATATAGCAATCAGCCCCAGCATTTT.

This chain connects TRBV27 to TRBJ2-1, with 9 positions matching TRBD1. The CDR3 contains 16 residues. CDR1 and CDR2 from the germline V gene are MNHEY and SMNVEV (reference sequence). The V segment lost 3 bases and the J segment 5 bases; nucleotides outside the gene matches: 8. The CDR3 nucleotides read TGTGCCAGCAGTTTCTACCGGGACAGGGAAAACAATGAGCAGTTCTTC. This sequence encodes CASSFYRDRENNEQFF.

The J gene is TRBJ1-2, the V gene TRBV27; no definite D call. CDR1 and CDR2 from the germline V gene are MNHEY and SMNVEV (reference sequence). V lost 6 bases, J lost 6 bases, and 20 bases lay in between. The CDR3 spans 15 residues. The CDR3 sequence: CASRNTPHAFHGYTF. The CDR3 nucleotides are TGTGCCAGCAGGAACACCCCCCATGCCTTCCATGGCTACACCTTC.

This clone appeared a few times. The chain is built from TRBV2 and TRBJ1-1, with TRBD1 matching over 8 bases. The CDR3 runs to 11 residues. In germline, CDR1 is SNHLY, CDR2 FYNNEI. The junction had 4 bases not matched to a gene; V was cut back by 6 bases and J by 10 bases. The CDR3 is CASRAGGRAFF. Written as DNA, the CDR3 is TGTGCCAGCAGAGCAGGGGGCAGAGCTTTCTTT.

CDR3 nucleotide sequence: TGTGCCAGCAGTGACACTGACAGGAGTTATCAGCCCCAGCATTTT. It codes for CASSDTDRSYQPQHF. The chain employs TRBV6-6 and TRBJ1-5; TRBD1 is a possible D gene (6 bases). This CDR3 spans 15 amino acids. The germline CDR1 and CDR2 sequences are MNHNY and SVGAGI (reference sequence). V lost 5 bases and J lost 5, with 16 bases in between.

V gene TRBV2 combines with J gene TRBJ2-7; 9 bases fit TRBD1. This CDR3 comprises 13 residues. Germline trimming cut 9 bases from V and 2 bases from J; bases unmatched to any gene: 5. Germline V lookup: CDR1 SNHLY, CDR2 FYNNEI. CDR3 sequence reads: CASYRGLTYEQYF. The CDR3 coding sequence is TGTGCCAGTTACAGGGGGCTGACCTACGAGCAGTACTTC.

The V gene is TRBV7-3, the J gene TRBJ1-4; D remains unclear. V was clipped by 2 bases and J by 4 bases, with 11 bases between them. This CDR3 has 15 residues. Germline loops: CDR1 SGHTA, CDR2 FQGTGA. The CDR3 sequence: CASSLVNSFNEKLFF. The CDR3 nucleotides are TGTGCCAGCAGCTTAGTGAACAGCTTTAATGAAAAACTGTTTTTT. The full variable domain, in which reference TRBV7-3 and TRBJ1-4 provide the parts outside the CDR3, is GAGVSQTPSNKVTEKGKYVELRCDPISGHTALYWYRQSLGQGPEFLIYFQGTGAADDSGLPNDRFFAVRPEGSVSTLKIQRTERGDSAVYLCASSLVNSFNEKLFFGSGTQLSVL.

The genes are TRBV19 and TRBJ1-2; no definite D call. Between the trimmed V and J ends, which lost 6 bases and 0 bases, there was a span of 23 bases. CDR1 and CDR2 from the germline V gene are LNHDA and SQIVND (reference sequence). This CDR3 comprises 18 residues. CDR3 bases: TGTGCCAGTAGCGGGCGCGGAGGAGCCCCGACTACTAACTATGGCTACACCTTC. Residues: CASSGRGGAPTTNYGYTF.

V gene TRBV10-1 combines with J gene TRBJ1-1; 7 bases are shared with TRBD1. The CDR3 spans 13 residues. V gave up 4 bases and J gave up 8 bases; unmatched junction bases: 7. Germline V gene data show CDR1 as WNHNN and CDR2 as SYGVQD (reference sequence). As DNA, the CDR3 is TGCGCCAGCAGTGGAGGGGACAGCCAAGAAGCTTTCTTT. Amino acid sequence: CASSGGDSQEAFF.

The rearrangement links TRBV2 to TRBJ1-2; weak D call: TRBD1 (5 bases). V was clipped by 10 bases and J by 14 bases, with 23 bases between them. Germline V gene lookup returns CDR1 SNHLY and CDR2 FYNNEI. The CDR3 is 12 amino acids. This chain's CDR3 is CANGRDTGLRTF. The DNA for the CDR3 is TGTGCCAACGGGAGAGACACAGGCTTGAGAACCTTC.

V gene TRBV10-1 combines with J gene TRBJ1-1; a weak D match, TRBD1 (5 bases). This CDR3 has 11 residues. Trimming stripped 8 bases from V and 11 bases from J, with 15 bases between. Germline CDR1 and CDR2: WNHNN and SYGVQD (reference sequence). CDR3 amino acids: CASQKGMDAFF. Here the CDR3 DNA reads TGCGCCAGCCAAAAGGGGATGGATGCTTTCTTT.

This clone was seen once. The rearrangement links TRBV5-1 to TRBJ2-5; 9 bases agree with TRBD2. The CDR3 loop spans 18 amino acids. The V and J ends lost 4 bases and 2 bases, in that order; junction bases with no gene match: 15. Germline CDR1 reads SGHRS; CDR2 reads YFSETQ. The CDR3 is CASSPHQLPGLAQETQYF. DNA of the CDR3: TGCGCCAGCAGCCCGCACCAGTTACCGGGACTAGCACAAGAGACCCAGTACTTC. Variable domain in full (rest from reference TRBV5-1 and TRBJ2-5): KAGVTQTPRYLIKTRGQQVTLSCSPISGHRSVSWYQQTPGQGLQFLFEYFSETQRNKGNFPGRFSGRQFSNSRSEMNVSTLELGDSALYLCASSPHQLPGLAQETQYFGPGTRLLVL.

This clone was seen more than once but under ten times. The J gene is TRBJ2-3, the V gene TRBV5-1, with a weak D call TRBD1 (7 bases). Germline V lookup: CDR1 SGHRS, CDR2 YFSETQ. CDR3 length equals 16 residues. V was clipped by 6 bases and J by 1 base, with 18 bases between them. The CDR3 region is CASTPGGWGRTDTQYF. CDR3 bases: TGCGCCAGCACCCCAGGGGGGTGGGGGCGCACAGATACGCAGTATTTT. Using reference TRBV5-1 and TRBJ2-3 for the parts outside the CDR3, the full variable domain is KAGVTQTPRYLIKTRGQQVTLSCSPISGHRSVSWYQQTPGQGLQFLFEYFSETQRNKGNFPGRFSGRQFSNSRSEMNVSTLELGDSALYLCASTPGGWGRTDTQYFGPGTRLTVL.